This T cell receptor (beta chain) was recorded in a study of early T cells in non-severe SARS-CoV-2 infection. Study-level background: Whole-blood bulk RNA, unsorted, was sequenced, and chains were unpaired.

Unique molecular identifiers tagged individual cDNA molecules. One entry per CDR3 protein, called by TCRdb with MiXCR from the 5' RACE reads. The data contain approximately 69,000 distinct CDR3 sequences, roughly 11% of them singletons. This clonotype showed up just a few times. V lost 0 bases and J 3 bases, leaving 9 bases between the germline ends. Germline CDR1 SGHRS, CDR2 YFSETQ. The CDR3 contains 15 residues. This material consisted of whole blood, taken at baseline. The TCR comes from an adult who was a healthcare worker with PCR-confirmed SARS-CoV-2 infection or an uninfected control (not recorded which). The chain joins TRBV5-1 to TRBJ1-4, with D hard to call. CDR3 amino acids: CASSLVGPANEKLFF. The CDR3 DNA reads as TGCGCCAGCAGCTTGGTCGGACCCGCTAATGAAAAACTGTTTTTT.